The rows below give T cell receptor beta chains drawn from one sample of a study of T cells in Graves' hyperthyroidism and ophthalmopathy. TCRdb re-analysed the multiplex PCR reads in MiXCR, keeping a single row per CDR3 protein. The sample holds under 350,000 distinct CDR3 sequences; 21% are singletons and the top ten take over 45%. The sample comprised blood. The source of these receptors is a woman between 45 and 60 years old with Graves' hyperthyroidism. CDR3s include the opening cysteine and the closing phenylalanine or tryptophan. The order of the fields is clone size, D gene, V gene, J gene, CDR3 DNA, CDR3 protein. D genes are given only for firm matches. Size is omitted from some rows. Given values are once, few, many or a class for expanded clones.

clone_size: many; d_call: .; v_call: TRBV20-1; j_call: TRBJ1-2; cdr3_nt: TGCAGTGCTAACAGTAACTATGGCTACACCTTC; cdr3_aa: CSANSNYGYTF
clone_size: .; d_call: .; v_call: TRBV6-2/TRBV6-3; j_call: TRBJ2-7; cdr3_nt: TGTGCCAGCAGCCGCCTTGGGTCCCCTTTAAAGCAGTACTTC; cdr3_aa: CASSRLGSPLKQYF
clone_size: many; d_call: TRBD2; v_call: TRBV29-1; j_call: TRBJ2-3; cdr3_nt: TGCAGCGTTGGGGGAGGGACTAGCGGGATTGAGGATACGCAGTATTTT; cdr3_aa: CSVGGGTSGIEDTQYF
clone_size: .; d_call: TRBD2; v_call: TRBV9; j_call: TRBJ2-3; cdr3_nt: TGTGCCAGCAGCGTAGGAGGTAGCGGGGCAGATACGCAGTATTTT; cdr3_aa: CASSVGGSGADTQYF
clone_size: many; d_call: .; v_call: TRBV28; j_call: TRBJ1-2; cdr3_nt: TGTGCCAGCAGTCTTCACCTCCGGCGACGGGAGACGGACTATGGCTACACCTTC; cdr3_aa: CASSLHLRRRETDYGYTF
clone_size: many; d_call: TRBD1; v_call: TRBV2; j_call: TRBJ2-2; cdr3_nt: TGTGCCAGCAGTGGACAGGGGAGGACCGGGGAGCTGTTTTTT; cdr3_aa: CASSGQGRTGELFF
clone_size: .; d_call: .; v_call: TRBV3-1; j_call: TRBJ2-5; cdr3_nt: TGTGCCAGCCATCCGCGGGGAGGAGAGACCCAGTACTTC; cdr3_aa: CASHPRGGETQYF
clone_size: many; d_call: .; v_call: TRBV28; j_call: TRBJ2-1; cdr3_nt: TGTGCCAGCAATTTTTACGGTGAGCAGTTCTTC; cdr3_aa: CASNFYGEQFF
clone_size: many; d_call: TRBD1; v_call: TRBV5-1; j_call: TRBJ1-1; cdr3_nt: TGCGCCAGCAGCTTGTCACAGGGGGACACTGAAGCTTTCTTT; cdr3_aa: CASSLSQGDTEAFF
clone_size: many; d_call: .; v_call: TRBV7-3; j_call: TRBJ2-2; cdr3_nt: TGTGCCAGCAGCTTAGGAGCGAGAGGGGCCGGGGAGCTGTTTTTT; cdr3_aa: CASSLGARGAGELFF
clone_size: many; d_call: .; v_call: TRBV27; j_call: TRBJ1-1; cdr3_nt: TGCGCCAGCGCCCGGGGGACGGAAGCTTTCTTT; cdr3_aa: CASARGTEAFF
clone_size: few; d_call: TRBD2; v_call: TRBV7-3; j_call: TRBJ2-3; cdr3_nt: TGTGCCAGCAGCCAGGCGGGAGCGGTGGATACGCAGTATTTT; cdr3_aa: CASSQAGAVDTQYF
clone_size: many; d_call: .; v_call: TRBV3-1; j_call: TRBJ2-7; cdr3_nt: TGTGCCAGCAGCCAAGGCCCCTACGAGCAGTACTTC; cdr3_aa: CASSQGPYEQYF
clone_size: .; d_call: .; v_call: TRBV6-1; j_call: TRBJ2-1; cdr3_nt: TGTGCCAGCAGTAAGGGGGGGCGTATGTATGAGCAGTTCTTC; cdr3_aa: CASSKGGRMYEQFF
clone_size: .; d_call: TRBD1; v_call: TRBV6-4; j_call: TRBJ1-5; cdr3_nt: TGTGCCAGCAGTGGGGGACAGGATCTACAGCCCCAGCATTTT; cdr3_aa: CASSGGQDLQPQHF
clone_size: few; d_call: TRBD2; v_call: TRBV2; j_call: TRBJ2-1; cdr3_nt: TGTGCCAGCAGTGACTGGAATAGCGGGGGGAGCTCCTACAATGAGCAGTTCTTC; cdr3_aa: CASSDWNSGGSSYNEQFF
clone_size: .; d_call: .; v_call: TRBV7-9; j_call: TRBJ2-7; cdr3_nt: TGTGCCAGCAGCTCCCCCCGGGACCGCTCCCACCACGAGCAGTACTTC; cdr3_aa: CASSSPRDRSHHEQYF
clone_size: .; d_call: .; v_call: TRBV20-1; j_call: TRBJ2-7; cdr3_nt: TGCAGTGCTAGAAAGTCGGGCCCGGCCACCTACGAGCAGTACTTC; cdr3_aa: CSARKSGPATYEQYF
clone_size: many; d_call: .; v_call: TRBV10-1; j_call: TRBJ2-5; cdr3_nt: TGCGCCAGCAGTGAGTCGATACGGTCCGCGGCCCAGTACTTC; cdr3_aa: CASSESIRSAAQYF
clone_size: many; d_call: .; v_call: TRBV30; j_call: TRBJ2-5; cdr3_nt: TGTGCCTGGCCTCCGGGGACCCAGTACTTC; cdr3_aa: CAWPPGTQYF
clone_size: .; d_call: .; v_call: TRBV29-1; j_call: TRBJ2-7; cdr3_nt: TGCAGCGTTGTTGGGGCCCACCGGCGGAGGGGTCTCGAGCAGTACTTC; cdr3_aa: CSVVGAHRRRGLEQYF
clone_size: .; d_call: .; v_call: TRBV27; j_call: TRBJ2-3; cdr3_nt: TGTGCCAGCAGTTTCCAGGGACGGAGCACAGATACGCAGTATTTT; cdr3_aa: CASSFQGRSTDTQYF
clone_size: many; d_call: TRBD2; v_call: TRBV6-1; j_call: TRBJ2-3; cdr3_nt: TGTGCCAGCAGTGCGGGAAGCGGGAGTTTTACGGATACGCAGTATTTT; cdr3_aa: CASSAGSGSFTDTQYF
clone_size: .; d_call: TRBD1; v_call: TRBV28; j_call: TRBJ1-5; cdr3_nt: TGTGCCAGCAGTCAAGGACAGGGGGCCAATCAGCCCCAGCATTTT; cdr3_aa: CASSQGQGANQPQHF
clone_size: .; d_call: .; v_call: TRBV11-2; j_call: TRBJ2-6; cdr3_nt: TGTGCCAGCAGCCCAAGCCCAGGGGTAGGGGCCAACGTCCTGACTTTC; cdr3_aa: CASSPSPGVGANVLTF
clone_size: many; d_call: .; v_call: TRBV11-3; j_call: TRBJ1-6; cdr3_nt: TGTGCCAGCAGCTTAGGAGGACAGTATAATTCACCCCTCCACTTT; cdr3_aa: CASSLGGQYNSPLHF
clone_size: many; d_call: .; v_call: TRBV6-2/TRBV6-3; j_call: TRBJ2-7; cdr3_nt: TGTGCCAGCAGTAGATCGGGGTTAAACTACGAGCAGTACTTC; cdr3_aa: CASSRSGLNYEQYF
clone_size: many; d_call: .; v_call: TRBV6-1; j_call: TRBJ1-5; cdr3_nt: TGTGCCAGCAGTGAAGCGGGCGTGGGCAGCAATCAGCCCCAGCATTTT; cdr3_aa: CASSEAGVGSNQPQHF
clone_size: many; d_call: .; v_call: TRBV28; j_call: TRBJ1-4; cdr3_nt: TGTGCCAGCAGTCGCGGATCAGGGGATAATGAAAAACTGTTTTTT; cdr3_aa: CASSRGSGDNEKLFF
clone_size: .; d_call: TRBD1; v_call: TRBV29-1; j_call: TRBJ2-1; cdr3_nt: TGCAGCGGGGGACAGGGGCTTAAGGCTGAGCAGTTCTTC; cdr3_aa: CSGGQGLKAEQFF
clone_size: many; d_call: .; v_call: TRBV3-1; j_call: TRBJ2-4; cdr3_nt: TGTGCCAGCAGCCAAGCGCCAGGTTCGGCCAAAAACATTCAGTACTTC; cdr3_aa: CASSQAPGSAKNIQYF
clone_size: few; d_call: .; v_call: TRBV6-1; j_call: TRBJ1-3; cdr3_nt: TGTGCCAGCAGTACGACAGCATCTGGAAACACCATATATTTT; cdr3_aa: CASSTTASGNTIYF
clone_size: .; d_call: TRBD1; v_call: TRBV19; j_call: TRBJ2-1; cdr3_nt: TGTGCCAGTAGTAACAGGGGCGTGAATGAGCAGTTCTTC; cdr3_aa: CASSNRGVNEQFF
clone_size: many; d_call: .; v_call: TRBV14; j_call: TRBJ2-3; cdr3_nt: TGTGCCAGCAGCCAAACAGCAGGGGCGGATACGCAGTATTTT; cdr3_aa: CASSQTAGADTQYF
clone_size: many; d_call: TRBD1; v_call: TRBV29-1; j_call: TRBJ2-7; cdr3_nt: TGCAGCGTTACGGGACAGGGGCCACCCTACGAGCAGTACTTC; cdr3_aa: CSVTGQGPPYEQYF
clone_size: few; d_call: .; v_call: TRBV7-9; j_call: TRBJ2-1; cdr3_nt: TGTGCCAGCAGCTCTTGGTTGGGGGTTTCCTACAATGAGCAGTTCTTC; cdr3_aa: CASSSWLGVSYNEQFF
clone_size: many; d_call: TRBD2; v_call: TRBV2; j_call: TRBJ2-2; cdr3_nt: TGTGCCAGCAGGGGACTAGCGGGAGTATCAGGGGAGCTGTTTTTT; cdr3_aa: CASRGLAGVSGELFF